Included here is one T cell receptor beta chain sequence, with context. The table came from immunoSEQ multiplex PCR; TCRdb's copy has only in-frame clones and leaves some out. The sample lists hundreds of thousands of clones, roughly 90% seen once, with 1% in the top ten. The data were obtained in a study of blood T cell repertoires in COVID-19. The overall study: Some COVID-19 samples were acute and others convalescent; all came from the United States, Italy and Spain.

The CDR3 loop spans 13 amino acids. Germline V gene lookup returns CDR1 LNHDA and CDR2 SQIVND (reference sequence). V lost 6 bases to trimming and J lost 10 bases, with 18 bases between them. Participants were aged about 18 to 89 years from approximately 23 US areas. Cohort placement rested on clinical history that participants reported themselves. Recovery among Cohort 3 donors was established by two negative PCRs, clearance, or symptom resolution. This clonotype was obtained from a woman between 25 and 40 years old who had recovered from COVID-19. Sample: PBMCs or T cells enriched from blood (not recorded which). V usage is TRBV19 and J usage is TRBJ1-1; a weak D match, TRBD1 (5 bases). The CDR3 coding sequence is TGTGCCAGTAGAAATCCAGCGGGGCTTGGAGCTTTCTTT. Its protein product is CASRNPAGLGAFF.